This T cell receptor (beta chain) came from a study of T-cell reconstitution after alpha-beta-depleted transplantation in children. The length of the CDR3 is 12 residues. Trimming cost V 8 bases and J 4 bases, with 13 bases left between them. The germline CDR1 and CDR2 sequences are SQVTM and ANQGSEA. A TCRbeta library incorporating unique molecular identifiers was prepared. TCRdb ran MiXCR on the PCR reads and lists one entry per CDR3 protein. The data hold roughly 200,000 distinct CDR3 sequences, with under 8.5% observed a single time. A few counts support this clonotype. The chain joins TRBV29-1 to TRBJ2-3; D might be TRBD2 (5 bases). This clonotype originated in a boy aged 2 to 10 with acute lymphoblastic leukemia, due to receive a stem cell transplant. The input for sequencing was PBMCs, taken before TCRalphabeta/CD19-depleted stem cell transplant. CDR3 region: CSLQAGPDTQYF. The CDR3 DNA reads as TGCAGCCTCCAGGCGGGCCCAGATACGCAGTATTTT.